This paragraph covers one TCR beta chain sequence. Original handling: From reference gene primer amplification, estimates of nucleated cell counts were derived. TCRdb's copy holds only in-frame clones and misses some; the assay was immunoSEQ multiplex PCR. V, J and clone size reflect that table, while D and trimming were determined from the DNA. The profile covers 130,000 or so clones, with approximately 80% appearing a single time and about 12% taken by the ten largest. This sample stems from a study of blood T cell repertoires in COVID-19. As for the study in general: Sites in the United States, Italy and Spain provided acute and convalescent COVID-19 samples. Nucleic acid was either cDNA or gDNA, and it came from T cells, B-cell-depleted T cells, or PBMCs.

The sequencing sample was made of peripheral blood. The TCR originated in an older woman with acute or convalescent COVID-19.

CDR3 region: CASSEYNTGGTEAFF. CDR3 bases: TGTGCCAGCAGTGAATATAATACAGGGGGAACTGAAGCTTTCTTT. The chain has TRBV25-1 and TRBJ1-1, with 8 bases identical to TRBD1. The CDR3 contains 15 residues. The V segment lost 0 bases and the J segment 5 bases; nucleotides outside the gene matches: 5. Germline V gene data show CDR1 as MGHDK and CDR2 as SYGVNS.